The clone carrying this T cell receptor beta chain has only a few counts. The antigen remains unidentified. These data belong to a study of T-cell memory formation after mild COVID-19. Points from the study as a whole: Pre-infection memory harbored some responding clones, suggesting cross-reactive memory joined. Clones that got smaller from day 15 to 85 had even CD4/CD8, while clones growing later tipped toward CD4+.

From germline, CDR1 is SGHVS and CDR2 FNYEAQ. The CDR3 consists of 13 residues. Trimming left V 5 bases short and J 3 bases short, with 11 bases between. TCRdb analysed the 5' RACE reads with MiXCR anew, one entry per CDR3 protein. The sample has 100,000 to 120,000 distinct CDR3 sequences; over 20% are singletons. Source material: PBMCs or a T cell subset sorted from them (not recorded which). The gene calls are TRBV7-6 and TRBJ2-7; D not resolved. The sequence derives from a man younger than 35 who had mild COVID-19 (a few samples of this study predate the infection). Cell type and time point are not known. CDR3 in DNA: TGTGCCAGCAGCCCAGACCCCGGCTACGAGCAGTACTTC. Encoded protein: CASSPDPGYEQYF. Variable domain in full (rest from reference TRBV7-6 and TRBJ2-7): GAGVSQSPRYKVTKRGQDVALRCDPISGHVSLYWYRQALGQGPEFLTYFNYEAQQDKSGLPNDRFSAERPEGSISTLTIQRTEQRDSAMYRCASSPDPGYEQYFGPGTRLTVT.